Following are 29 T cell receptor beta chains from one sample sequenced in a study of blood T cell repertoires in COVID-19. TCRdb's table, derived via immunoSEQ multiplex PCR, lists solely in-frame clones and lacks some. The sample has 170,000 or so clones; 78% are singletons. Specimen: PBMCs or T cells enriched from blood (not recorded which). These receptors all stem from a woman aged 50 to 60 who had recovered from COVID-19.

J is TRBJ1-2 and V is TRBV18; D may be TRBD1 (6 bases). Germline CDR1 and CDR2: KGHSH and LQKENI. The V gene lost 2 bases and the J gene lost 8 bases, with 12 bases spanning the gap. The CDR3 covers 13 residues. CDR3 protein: CASSPMGAEGYTF. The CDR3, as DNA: TGTGCCAGCTCACCAATGGGGGCGGAGGGCTACACCTTC. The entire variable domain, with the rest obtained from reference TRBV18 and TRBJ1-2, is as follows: NAGVMQNPRHLVRRRGQEARLRCSPMKGHSHVYWYRQLPEEGLKFMVYLQKENIIDESGMPKERFSAEFPKEGPSILRIQQVVRGDSAAYFCASSPMGAEGYTFGSGTRLTVV.

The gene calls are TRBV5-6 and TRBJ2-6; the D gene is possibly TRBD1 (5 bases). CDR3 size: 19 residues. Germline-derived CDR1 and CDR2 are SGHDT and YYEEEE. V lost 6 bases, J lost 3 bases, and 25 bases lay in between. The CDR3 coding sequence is TGTGCCAGCATCCCAAGAACCGTCAAGGGGCGTATTGGGGCCAACGTCCTGACTTTC. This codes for CASIPRTVKGRIGANVLTF.

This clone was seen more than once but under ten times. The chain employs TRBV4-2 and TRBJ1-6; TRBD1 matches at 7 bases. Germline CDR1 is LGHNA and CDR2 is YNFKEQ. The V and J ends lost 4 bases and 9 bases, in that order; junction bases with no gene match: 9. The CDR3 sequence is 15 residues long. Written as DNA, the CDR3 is TGTGCCAGCAGCCGCCCCGACAGGGACAGTTCACCCCTCCACTTT. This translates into CASSRPDRDSSPLHF.

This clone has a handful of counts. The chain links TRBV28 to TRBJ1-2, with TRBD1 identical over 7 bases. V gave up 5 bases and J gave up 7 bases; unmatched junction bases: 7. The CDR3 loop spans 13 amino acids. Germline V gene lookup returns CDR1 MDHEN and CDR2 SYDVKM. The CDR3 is CASSPGQDLGYTF. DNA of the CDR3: TGTGCCAGCAGTCCCGGACAGGATCTTGGCTACACCTTC.

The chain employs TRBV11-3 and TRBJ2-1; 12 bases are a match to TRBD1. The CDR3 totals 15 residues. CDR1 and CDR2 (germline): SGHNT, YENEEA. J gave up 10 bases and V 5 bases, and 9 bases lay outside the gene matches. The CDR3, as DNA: TGTGCCAGCAGCCCTCTGGGACAGGGGGCAGGGGAGCAGTTCTTC. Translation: CASSPLGQGAGEQFF.

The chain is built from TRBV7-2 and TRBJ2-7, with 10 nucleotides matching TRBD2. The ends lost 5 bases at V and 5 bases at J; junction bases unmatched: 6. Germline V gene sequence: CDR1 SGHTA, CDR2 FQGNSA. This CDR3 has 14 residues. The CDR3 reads CASSTSGARNEQYF. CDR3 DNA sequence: TGTGCCAGCAGCACTAGCGGGGCCCGCAACGAGCAGTACTTC.

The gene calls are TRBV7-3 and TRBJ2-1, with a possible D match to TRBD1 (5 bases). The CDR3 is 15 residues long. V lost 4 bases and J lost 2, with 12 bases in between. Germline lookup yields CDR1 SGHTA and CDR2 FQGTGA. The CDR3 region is CASSSDSPTYNEQFF. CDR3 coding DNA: TGTGCCAGCAGCTCAGACAGTCCGACCTACAATGAGCAGTTCTTC.

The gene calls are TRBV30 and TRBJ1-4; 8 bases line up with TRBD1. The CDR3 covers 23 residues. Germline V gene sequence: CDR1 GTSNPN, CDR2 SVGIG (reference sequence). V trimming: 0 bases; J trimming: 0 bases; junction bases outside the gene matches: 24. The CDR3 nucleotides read TGTGCCTGGAGTGTATCCTCTTACCCCTTTACAGGGGGAATGATTGCAACTAATGAAAAACTGTTTTTT. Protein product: CAWSVSSYPFTGGMIATNEKLFF. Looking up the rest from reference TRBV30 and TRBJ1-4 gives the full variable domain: SQTIHQWPATLVQPVGSPLSLECTVEGTSNPNLYWYRQAAGRGLQLLFYSVGIGQISSEVPQNLSASRPQDRQFILSSKKLLLSDSGFYLCAWSVSSYPFTGGMIATNEKLFFGSGTQLSVL.

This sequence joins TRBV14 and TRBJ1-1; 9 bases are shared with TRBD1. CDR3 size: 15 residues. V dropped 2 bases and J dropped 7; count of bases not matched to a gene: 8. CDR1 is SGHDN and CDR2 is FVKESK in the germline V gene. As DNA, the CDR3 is TGTGCCAGCAGCCAACTTACAGGGGGCCGCGGTGAAGCTTTCTTT. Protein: CASSQLTGGRGEAFF.

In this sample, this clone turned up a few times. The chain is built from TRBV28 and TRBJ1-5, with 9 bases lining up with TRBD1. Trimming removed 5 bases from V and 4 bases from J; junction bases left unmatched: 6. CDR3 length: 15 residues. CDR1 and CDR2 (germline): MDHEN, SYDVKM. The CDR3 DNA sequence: TGTGCCAGCAGTAAACAGGGGGCAGGAAATCAGCCCCAGCATTTT. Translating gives CASSKQGAGNQPQHF.

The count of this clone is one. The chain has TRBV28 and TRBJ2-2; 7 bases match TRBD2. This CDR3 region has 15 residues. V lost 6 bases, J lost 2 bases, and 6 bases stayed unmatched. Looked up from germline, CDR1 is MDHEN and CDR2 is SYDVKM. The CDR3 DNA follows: TGTGCCAGCAGGCTAGCTAGCGGAAACACCGGGGAGCTGTTTTTT. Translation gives CASRLASGNTGELFF.

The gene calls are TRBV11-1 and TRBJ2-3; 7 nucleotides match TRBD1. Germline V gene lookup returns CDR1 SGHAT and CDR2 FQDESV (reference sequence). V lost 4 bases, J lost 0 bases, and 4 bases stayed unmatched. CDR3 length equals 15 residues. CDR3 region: CASSSQGRSTDTQYF. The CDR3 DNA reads TGTGCCAGCAGCTCACAGGGGCGAAGCACAGATACGCAGTATTTT. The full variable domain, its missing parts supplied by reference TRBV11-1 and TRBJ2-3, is EAEVAQSPRYKITEKSQAVAFWCDPISGHATLYWYRQILGQGPELLVQFQDESVVDDSQLPKDRFSAERLKGVDSTLKIQPAELGDSAMYLCASSSQGRSTDTQYFGPGTRLTVL.

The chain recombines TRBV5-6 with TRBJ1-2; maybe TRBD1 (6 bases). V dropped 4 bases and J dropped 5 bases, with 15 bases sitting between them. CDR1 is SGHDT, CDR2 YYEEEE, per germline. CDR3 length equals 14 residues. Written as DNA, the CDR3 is TGTGCCAGCAGCGTAGAACAGGGTAGTTATGGCTACACCTTC. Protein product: CASSVEQGSYGYTF.

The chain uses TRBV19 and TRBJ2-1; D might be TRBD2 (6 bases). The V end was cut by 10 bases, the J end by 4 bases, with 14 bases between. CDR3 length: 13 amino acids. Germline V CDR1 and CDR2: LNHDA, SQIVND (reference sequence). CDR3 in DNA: TGTGCCACTTGGGCGGGACGTTACAATGAGCAGTTCTTC. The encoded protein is CATWAGRYNEQFF.

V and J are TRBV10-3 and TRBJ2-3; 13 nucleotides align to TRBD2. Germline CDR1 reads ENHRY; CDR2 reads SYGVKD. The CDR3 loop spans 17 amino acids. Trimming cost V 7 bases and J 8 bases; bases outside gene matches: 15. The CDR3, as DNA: TGTGCCATCACTGAAGGACTAGCGGGAGATGGGTATGGTACGCAGTATTTT. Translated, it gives CAITEGLAGDGYGTQYF.

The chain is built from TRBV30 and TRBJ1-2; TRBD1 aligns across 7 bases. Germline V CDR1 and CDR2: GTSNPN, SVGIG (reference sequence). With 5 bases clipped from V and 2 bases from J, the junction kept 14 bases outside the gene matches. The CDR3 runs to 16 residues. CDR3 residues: CAWDREKMVRNYGYTF. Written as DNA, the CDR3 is TGTGCCTGGGACAGGGAAAAGATGGTCCGAAACTATGGCTACACCTTC. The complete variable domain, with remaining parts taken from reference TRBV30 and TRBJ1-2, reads SQTIHQWPATLVQPVGSPLSLECTVEGTSNPNLYWYRQAAGRGLQLLFYSVGIGQISSEVPQNLSASRPQDRQFILSSKKLLLSDSGFYLCAWDREKMVRNYGYTFGSGTRLTVV.

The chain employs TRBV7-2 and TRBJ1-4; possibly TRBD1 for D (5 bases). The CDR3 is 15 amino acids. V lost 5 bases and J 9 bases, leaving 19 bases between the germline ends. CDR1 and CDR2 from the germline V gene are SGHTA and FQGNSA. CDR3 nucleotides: TGTGCCAGCAGCGAGGGGAAGGGAGGGTTGCAAAAACTGTTTTTT. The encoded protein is CASSEGKGGLQKLFF. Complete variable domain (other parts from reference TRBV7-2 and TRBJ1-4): GAGVSQSPSNKVTEKGKDVELRCDPISGHTALYWYRQSLGQGLEFLIYFQGNSAPDKSGLPSDRFSAERTGGSVSTLTIQRTQQEDSAVYLCASSEGKGGLQKLFFGSGTQLSVL.

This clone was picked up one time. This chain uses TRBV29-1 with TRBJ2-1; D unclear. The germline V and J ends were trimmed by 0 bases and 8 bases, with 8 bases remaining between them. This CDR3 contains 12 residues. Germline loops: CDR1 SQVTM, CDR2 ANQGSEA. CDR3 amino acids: CSVEDSRDEQFF. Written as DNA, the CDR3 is TGCAGCGTTGAAGATAGCAGAGATGAGCAGTTCTTC.

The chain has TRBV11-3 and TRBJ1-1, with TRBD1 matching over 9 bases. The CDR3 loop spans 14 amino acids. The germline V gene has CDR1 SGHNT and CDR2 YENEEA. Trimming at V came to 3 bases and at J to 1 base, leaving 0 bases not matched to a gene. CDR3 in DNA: TGTGCCAGCAGCTTGGGACAGGGGAACACTGAAGCTTTCTTT. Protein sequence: CASSLGQGNTEAFF.

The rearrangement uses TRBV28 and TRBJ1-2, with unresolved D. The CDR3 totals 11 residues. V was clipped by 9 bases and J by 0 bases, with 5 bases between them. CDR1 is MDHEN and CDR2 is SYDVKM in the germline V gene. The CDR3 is CASLANYGYTF. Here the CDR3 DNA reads TGTGCCAGTTTAGCTAACTATGGCTACACCTTC.

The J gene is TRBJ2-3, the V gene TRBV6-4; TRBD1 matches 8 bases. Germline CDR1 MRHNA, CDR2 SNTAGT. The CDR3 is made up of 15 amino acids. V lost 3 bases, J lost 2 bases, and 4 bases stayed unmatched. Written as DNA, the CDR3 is TGTGCCAGCAGTGAAGGACAGGGAGACACAGATACGCAGTATTTT. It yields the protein CASSEGQGDTDTQYF.

The CDR3 spells CASSPSGQRNTIYF. In DNA, the CDR3 is TGTGCCAGCTCACCATCGGGACAGCGAAACACCATATATTTT. The rearrangement uses TRBV18 and TRBJ1-3, with 7 bases identical to TRBD1. The CDR3 covers 14 residues. V was pared by 2 bases and J by 5 bases, with 3 bases of the junction left unmatched. CDR1 KGHSH and CDR2 LQKENI come from the germline V gene.

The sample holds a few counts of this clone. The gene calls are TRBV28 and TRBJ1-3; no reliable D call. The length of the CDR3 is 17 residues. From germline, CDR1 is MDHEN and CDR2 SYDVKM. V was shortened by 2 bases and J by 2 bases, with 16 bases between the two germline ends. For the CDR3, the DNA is TGTGCCAGCAGTTTAAACCTACCGGCGACAACTGGAAACACCATATATTTT. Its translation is CASSLNLPATTGNTIYF.

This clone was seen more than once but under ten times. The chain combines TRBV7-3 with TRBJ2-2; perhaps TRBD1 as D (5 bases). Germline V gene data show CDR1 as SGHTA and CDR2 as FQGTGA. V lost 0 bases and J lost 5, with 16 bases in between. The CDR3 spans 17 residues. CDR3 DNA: TGTGCCAGCAGCTTAACCCAGGACACCTCGAGGACCGGGGAGCTGTTTTTT. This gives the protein CASSLTQDTSRTGELFF.

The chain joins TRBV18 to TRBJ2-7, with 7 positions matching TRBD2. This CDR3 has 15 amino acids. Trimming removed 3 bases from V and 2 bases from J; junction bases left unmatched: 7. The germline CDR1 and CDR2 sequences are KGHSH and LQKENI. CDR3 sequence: CASSPAGGGTYEQYF. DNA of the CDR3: TGTGCCAGCTCACCTGCTGGCGGGGGTACCTACGAGCAGTACTTC.

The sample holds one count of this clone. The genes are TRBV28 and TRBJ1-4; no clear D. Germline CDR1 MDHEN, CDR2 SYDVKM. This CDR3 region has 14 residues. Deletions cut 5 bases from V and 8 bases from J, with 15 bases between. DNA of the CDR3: TGTGCCAGCAGTCCAGGAGGAGTAGGGGAAAAACTGTTTTTT. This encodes CASSPGGVGEKLFF.

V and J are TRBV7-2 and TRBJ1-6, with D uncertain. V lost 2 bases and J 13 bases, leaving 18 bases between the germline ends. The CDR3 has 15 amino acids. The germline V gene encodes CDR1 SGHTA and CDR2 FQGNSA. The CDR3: CASSLSNPGSAPLHF. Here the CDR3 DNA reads TGTGCCAGCAGCTTATCTAACCCGGGTTCGGCGCCCCTCCACTTT.

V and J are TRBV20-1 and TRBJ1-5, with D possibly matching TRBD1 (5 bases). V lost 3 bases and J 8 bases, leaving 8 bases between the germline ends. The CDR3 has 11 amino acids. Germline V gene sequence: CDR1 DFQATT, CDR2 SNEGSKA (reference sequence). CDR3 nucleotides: TGCAGTGCTAGGGGGGGTGAGCCCCAGCATTTT. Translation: CSARGGEPQHF.

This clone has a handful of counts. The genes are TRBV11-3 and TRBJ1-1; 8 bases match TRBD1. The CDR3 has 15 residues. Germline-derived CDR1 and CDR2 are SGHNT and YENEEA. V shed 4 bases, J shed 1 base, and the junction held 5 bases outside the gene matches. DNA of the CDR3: TGTGCCAGCAGCTCCGGACAGGGCCAGAACACTGAAGCTTTCTTT. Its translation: CASSSGQGQNTEAFF.